The clone carrying this T cell receptor beta chain has more than one count but fewer than ten. These data come from a study of blood T cell repertoires in COVID-19. Study as a whole: Acute and convalescent COVID-19 samples came from the United States, Italy and Spain.

Membership in each cohort depended on participant-reported clinical history. Recovered status applied to Cohort 3 donors who had two consecutive negative PCRs. It also applied to those with clearance or with symptom resolution. In the authors' methods: Cell counts per sample came from amplifying reference gene primers. TCRdb's table, derived via immunoSEQ multiplex PCR, lists solely in-frame clones and lacks some. From that table come the V and J calls and clone size; the DNA was used to work out D and trimming. This sample carries fewer than 350,000 clones, approximately 90% of them seen once, and the ten largest clones take 6%. The CDR3 loop spans 16 amino acids. Germline loops: CDR1 MNHEY, CDR2 SVGAGI. V gave up 0 bases and J gave up 7 bases; unmatched junction bases: 7.

Sequencing input: PBMCs or T cells enriched from blood (not recorded which). V gene TRBV6-5 combines with J gene TRBJ2-1; 9 bases line up with TRBD2. This sequence was found in a woman in her thirties or forties who had recovered from COVID-19. CDR3 loop: CASSYSPSGAQNEQFF. For the CDR3, the DNA is TGTGCCAGCAGTTACTCCCCTAGCGGGGCCCAAAATGAGCAGTTCTTC.